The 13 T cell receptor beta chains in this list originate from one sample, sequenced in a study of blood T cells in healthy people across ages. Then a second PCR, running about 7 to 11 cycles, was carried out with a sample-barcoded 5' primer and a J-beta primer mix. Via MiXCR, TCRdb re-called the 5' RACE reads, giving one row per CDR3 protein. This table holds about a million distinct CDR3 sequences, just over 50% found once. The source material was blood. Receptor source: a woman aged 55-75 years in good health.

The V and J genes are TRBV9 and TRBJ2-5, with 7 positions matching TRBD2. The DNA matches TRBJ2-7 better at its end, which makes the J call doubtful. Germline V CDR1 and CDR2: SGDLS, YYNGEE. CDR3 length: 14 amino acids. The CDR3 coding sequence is TGTGCCAGCAGCGTAGGGGGCGGGAGCTTCGAGCAGTACTTC. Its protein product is CASSVGGGSFEQYF.

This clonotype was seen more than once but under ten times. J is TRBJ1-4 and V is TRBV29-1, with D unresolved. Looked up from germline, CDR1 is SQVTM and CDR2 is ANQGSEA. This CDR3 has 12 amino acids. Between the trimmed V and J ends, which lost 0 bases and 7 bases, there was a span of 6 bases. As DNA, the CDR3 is TGCAGCGTTGAAGATGGTAGTGAAAAACTGTTTTTT. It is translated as CSVEDGSEKLFF.

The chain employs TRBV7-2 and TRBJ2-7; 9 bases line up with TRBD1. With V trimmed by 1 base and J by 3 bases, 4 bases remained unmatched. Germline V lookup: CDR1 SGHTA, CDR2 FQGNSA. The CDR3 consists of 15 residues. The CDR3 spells CASSLGGQGCYEQYF. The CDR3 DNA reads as TGTGCCAGCAGCTTAGGGGGACAGGGTTGCTACGAGCAGTACTTC.

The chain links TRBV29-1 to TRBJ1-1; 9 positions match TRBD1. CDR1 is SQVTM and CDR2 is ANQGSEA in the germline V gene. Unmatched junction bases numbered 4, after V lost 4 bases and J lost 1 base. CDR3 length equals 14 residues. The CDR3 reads CSVVRGQGNTEAFF. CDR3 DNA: TGCAGCGTTGTTAGGGGACAGGGGAACACTGAAGCTTTCTTT. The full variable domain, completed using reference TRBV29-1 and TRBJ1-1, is SAVISQKPSRDICQRGTSLTIQCQVDSQVTMMFWYRQQPGQSLTLIATANQGSEATYESGFVIDKFPISRPNLTFSTLTVSNMSPEDSSIYLCSVVRGQGNTEAFFGQGTRLTVV.

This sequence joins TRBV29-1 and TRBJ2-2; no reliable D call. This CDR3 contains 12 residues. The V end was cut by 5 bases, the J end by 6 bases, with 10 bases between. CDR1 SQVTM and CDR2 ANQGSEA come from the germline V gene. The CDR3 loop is CSVQGWAGELFF. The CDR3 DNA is TGCAGCGTTCAAGGTTGGGCCGGGGAGCTGTTTTTT.

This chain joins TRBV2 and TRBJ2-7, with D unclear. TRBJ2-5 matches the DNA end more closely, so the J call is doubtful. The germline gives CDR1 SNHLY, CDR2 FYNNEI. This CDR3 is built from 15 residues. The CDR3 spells CASSDGHSFGETQYF. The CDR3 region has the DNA TGTGCCAGCAGTGACGGGCACTCGTTTGGAGAGACCCAGTACTTC.

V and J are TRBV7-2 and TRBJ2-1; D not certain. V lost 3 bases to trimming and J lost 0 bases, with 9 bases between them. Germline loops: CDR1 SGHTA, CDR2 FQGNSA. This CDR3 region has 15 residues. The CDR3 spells CASSFDFPSYNEQFF. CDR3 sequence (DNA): TGTGCCAGCAGCTTCGACTTCCCCTCCTACAATGAGCAGTTCTTC.

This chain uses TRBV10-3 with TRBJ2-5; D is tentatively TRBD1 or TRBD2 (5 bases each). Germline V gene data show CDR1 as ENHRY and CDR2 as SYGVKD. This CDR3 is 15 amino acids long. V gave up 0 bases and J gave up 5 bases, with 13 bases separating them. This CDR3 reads CAISESGTSRETQYF. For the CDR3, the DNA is TGTGCCATCAGTGAGTCCGGGACCTCTCGGGAGACCCAGTACTTC.

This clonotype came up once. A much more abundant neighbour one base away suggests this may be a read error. The CDR3 DNA reads as TGTGCCAGCGGTTCAGGGGGCATGGAGACCCAGTACTTC. The encoded protein is CASGSGGMETQYF. The genes are TRBV28 and TRBJ2-5, with 8 bases fitting TRBD1. Germline-derived CDR1 and CDR2 are MDHEN and SYDVKM. The V segment lost 8 bases and the J segment 5 bases; nucleotides outside the gene matches: 7. There are 13 residues in the CDR3. Complete variable domain (other parts from reference TRBV28 and TRBJ2-5): DVKVTQSSRYLVKRTGEKVFLECVQDMDHENMFWYRQDPGLGLRLIYFSYDVKMKEKGDIPEGYSVSREKKERFSLILESASTNQTSMYLCASGSGGMETQYFGPGTRLLVL.

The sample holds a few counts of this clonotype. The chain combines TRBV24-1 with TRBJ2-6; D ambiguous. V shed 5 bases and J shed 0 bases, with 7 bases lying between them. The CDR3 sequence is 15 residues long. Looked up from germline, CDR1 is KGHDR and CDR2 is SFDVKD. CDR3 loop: CATSVVSSGANVLTF. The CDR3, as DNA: TGTGCCACCAGTGTAGTCAGCTCTGGGGCCAACGTCCTGACTTTC.

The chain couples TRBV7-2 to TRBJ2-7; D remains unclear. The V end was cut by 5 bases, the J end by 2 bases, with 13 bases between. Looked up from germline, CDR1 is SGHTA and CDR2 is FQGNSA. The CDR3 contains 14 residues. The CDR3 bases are TGTGCCAGCAGCCTAGAGTCACGAACCTACGAGCAGTACTTC. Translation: CASSLESRTYEQYF. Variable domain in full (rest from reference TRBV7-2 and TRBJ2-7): GAGVSQSPSNKVTEKGKDVELRCDPISGHTALYWYRQSLGQGLEFLIYFQGNSAPDKSGLPSDRFSAERTGGSVSTLTIQRTQQEDSAVYLCASSLESRTYEQYFGPGTRLTVT.

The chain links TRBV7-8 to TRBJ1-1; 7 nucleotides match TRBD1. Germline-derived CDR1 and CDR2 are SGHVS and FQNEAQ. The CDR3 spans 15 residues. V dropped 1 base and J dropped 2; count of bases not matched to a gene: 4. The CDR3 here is CASSLGQGGNTEAFF. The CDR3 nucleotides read TGTGCCAGCAGCTTAGGACAGGGAGGTAACACTGAAGCTTTCTTT. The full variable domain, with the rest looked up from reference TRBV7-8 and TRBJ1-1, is GAGVSQSPRYKVAKRGQDVALRCDPISGHVSLFWYQQALGQGPEFLTYFQNEAQLDKSGLPSDRFFAERPEGSVSTLKIQRTQQEDSAVYLCASSLGQGGNTEAFFGQGTRLTVV.

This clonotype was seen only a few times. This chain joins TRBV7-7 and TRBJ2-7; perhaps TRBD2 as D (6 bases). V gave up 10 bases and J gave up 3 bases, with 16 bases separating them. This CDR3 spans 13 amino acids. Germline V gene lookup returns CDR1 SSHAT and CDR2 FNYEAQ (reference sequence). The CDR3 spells CATSTGSGYEQYF. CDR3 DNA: TGTGCCACTTCCACCGGTAGCGGCTACGAGCAGTACTTC.